The clone carrying this T cell receptor beta chain was recorded at least ten times. One entry per CDR3 protein results from TCRdb running MiXCR on the 5' RACE reads. This sample carries some 38,000 distinct CDR3 sequences, around 5.1% of them seen once, and the ten largest clones take 4% to 5.5%. This sample is part of a study of early T cells in non-severe SARS-CoV-2 infection. Germline assignment: CDR1 MDHEN and CDR2 SYDVKM. CDR3 length: 13 amino acids. The V and J ends lost 6 bases and 2 bases respectively, with 10 bases between them. Specimen: whole blood, collected at baseline. The chain combines TRBV28 with TRBJ2-5; a weak D match, TRBD1 (6 bases). This sequence was found in an adult who was a healthcare worker with PCR-confirmed SARS-CoV-2 infection or an uninfected control (not recorded which). The CDR3 bases are TGTGCCAGCAGGGACAGAACACAAGAGACCCAGTACTTC. Its protein is CASRDRTQETQYF. Full variable domain (missing parts from reference TRBV28 and TRBJ2-5): DVKVTQSSRYLVKRTGEKVFLECVQDMDHENMFWYRQDPGLGLRLIYFSYDVKMKEKGDIPEGYSVSREKKERFSLILESASTNQTSMYLCASRDRTQETQYFGPGTRLLVL.